This entry lists 9 T cell receptor beta chains sequenced from one sample in a study of CD8 T cells in Susac syndrome. Random hexamers primed reverse transcription of roughly 0.5 to 1 ug RNA. TCRdb processed the immunoSEQ multiplex PCR reads anew with MiXCR; each CDR3 protein has one entry. The sample lists about 76,000 distinct CDR3 sequences, 80% to 95% seen once, with about 0.41% in the top ten. The sequencing input was CD8+ T cells from PBMCs. The receptors derive from a human donor with Susac syndrome.

A single count supports this clonotype. The CDR3 protein is CASSGERGRAYEQYF. The CDR3 DNA reads TGTGCCAGCAGTGGGGAGAGAGGGAGGGCCTACGAGCAGTACTTC. The J gene is TRBJ2-7, the V gene TRBV6-1, with 7 bases aligning to TRBD2. The CDR3 runs to 15 residues. Germline V gene lookup returns CDR1 MNHNS and CDR2 SASEGT. Trimming cost V 4 bases and J 2 bases; bases outside gene matches: 8.

The chain is built from TRBV20-1 and TRBJ1-2, with a possible D match to TRBD1 (6 bases). CDR3 length: 14 residues. Per the germline V gene, CDR1 is DFQATT and CDR2 is SNEGSKA (reference sequence). V dropped 1 base and J dropped 4 bases, with 13 bases sitting between them. The CDR3 protein is CSARGDKGTYGYTF. The CDR3 bases are TGCAGTGCTAGAGGGGACAAAGGCACCTATGGCTACACCTTC.

The chain employs TRBV4-1 and TRBJ2-7, with 8 bases lining up with TRBD2. This CDR3 has 13 residues. The ends lost 1 base at V and 6 bases at J; junction bases unmatched: 2. Looked up from germline, CDR1 is MGHRA and CDR2 is YSYEKL. CDR3 in amino acids: CASSQVGRGEQYF. DNA for the CDR3: TGCGCCAGCAGCCAAGTCGGGAGGGGCGAGCAGTACTTC.

The chain employs TRBV20-1 and TRBJ2-7, with 9 positions matching TRBD1. V lost 5 bases to trimming and J lost 2 bases; unmatched junction nucleotides: 7. Germline CDR1 and CDR2: DFQATT and SNEGSKA (reference sequence). The CDR3 runs 14 residues. The CDR3 coding sequence is TGCAGTGCTGGATACAGGGGGCCCGCCTACGAGCAGTACTTC. Amino acids: CSAGYRGPAYEQYF.

The genes are TRBV29-1 and TRBJ1-1, with a tentative D call TRBD1 (5 bases). CDR1 SQVTM and CDR2 ANQGSEA come from the germline V gene. The germline V and J ends were trimmed by 6 bases and 1 base, with 6 bases remaining between them. The CDR3 is made up of 11 amino acids. DNA of the CDR3: TGCAGCGTAGACAGGAACACTGAAGCTTTCTTT. The encoded protein is CSVDRNTEAFF.

The chain couples TRBV4-2 to TRBJ2-1; the match to TRBD2 covers 13 bases. The V gene end was trimmed by 4 bases and the J gene end by 0 bases; junction bases not matched to a gene: 9. The CDR3 contains 19 residues. The germline V gene encodes CDR1 LGHNA and CDR2 YNFKEQ. The CDR3 DNA follows: TGTGCCAGCAGCCCCCAAGGGACTAGCGGGACCAGCTCCTACAATGAGCAGTTCTTC. Its translation: CASSPQGTSGTSSYNEQFF.

This clonotype is a singleton in its sample. J is TRBJ2-2 and V is TRBV6-5, with TRBD2 identical over 8 bases. V was pared by 6 bases and J by 2 bases, with 5 bases of the junction left unmatched. The CDR3 is 15 residues long. CDR1 and CDR2 from the germline V gene are MNHEY and SVGAGI. The CDR3 DNA follows: TGTGCCAGCAGCGCGAGCGGGAGCAACACCGGGGAGCTGTTTTTT. Protein sequence: CASSASGSNTGELFF.

Here the CDR3 reads CATSDSSGGFSYNEQFF. In nucleotides, the CDR3 is TGTGCCACCAGCGATAGTAGCGGGGGTTTCTCCTACAATGAGCAGTTCTTC. The chain couples TRBV15 to TRBJ2-1, with TRBD2 identical over 9 bases. Germline CDR1 and CDR2: LNHNV and YYDKDF (reference sequence). This CDR3 has 17 residues. V trimming: 5 bases; J trimming: 0 bases; junction bases outside the gene matches: 8.

This clonotype was observed a single time. This chain joins TRBV20-1 and TRBJ2-7; TRBD1 aligns across 7 bases. Germline V gene lookup returns CDR1 DFQATT and CDR2 SNEGSKA (reference sequence). Trimming took 2 bases from V and 4 from J; bases not matched to a gene: 2. The CDR3 runs 12 residues. The CDR3 loop is CSARPGGYEQYF. The CDR3 DNA reads TGCAGTGCTAGACCAGGGGGTTACGAGCAGTACTTC.